The 29 T cell receptor beta chains listed next were all sequenced from one sample in a study of cytomegalovirus exposure and HLA in healthy donors. In the PCR, 60 Vbeta and 13 Jbeta primers were used. Assay used: immunoSEQ multiplex PCR; TCRdb lists only in-frame clones, some missing. The table has 150,000 to 200,000 clones, around 72% seen once. The specimen was PBMCs. The source of these receptors is a man aged 50-60 years in good health and CMV-seronegative.

The V call is TRBV6-1, the J call TRBJ2-1, with D tentatively TRBD1 (6 bases). Germline V gene sequence: CDR1 MNHNS, CDR2 SASEGT. The CDR3 is made up of 12 amino acids. V lost 6 bases and J lost 11, with 14 bases in between. CDR3 sequence: CASRYRDTKQFF. The CDR3 nucleotides read TGTGCCAGCAGATACCGGGACACAAAGCAGTTCTTC.

This clone has just a few counts. This chain joins TRBV28 and TRBJ1-1; D may be TRBD1 (6 bases). V was pared by 3 bases and J by 1 base, with 15 bases between. The CDR3 extends over 16 amino acids. In germline, CDR1 is MDHEN, CDR2 SYDVKM. CDR3 protein: CASSFSPGAQNTEAFF. The CDR3 DNA is TGTGCCAGCAGTTTCTCCCCAGGGGCCCAGAACACTGAAGCTTTCTTT.

The chain combines TRBV7-9 with TRBJ1-1, with D possibly being TRBD1 (5 bases). Germline CDR1 SEHNR, CDR2 FQNEAQ (reference sequence). Trimming shortened V by 5 bases and J by 4 bases, and 20 bases separated the two germline ends. The CDR3 sequence is 16 residues long. The CDR3 loop is CASSRRGVGVGTEAFF. In nucleotides, the CDR3 is TGTGCCAGCAGCAGGCGGGGGGTTGGAGTGGGCACTGAAGCTTTCTTT.

This chain links TRBV10-3 with TRBJ1-1; 8 bases are shared with TRBD1. J lost 4 bases, V lost 5 bases, and 3 bases had no gene match. The CDR3 runs to 13 residues. Germline values: CDR1 ENHRY, CDR2 SYGVKD. The CDR3 spells CAISTGGPTEAFF. The CDR3, as DNA: TGTGCCATCAGTACAGGGGGACCCACTGAAGCTTTCTTT.

The table lists this clone with a few counts. The rearrangement joins TRBV10-3 to TRBJ1-6, with 9 bases fitting TRBD1. The V gene's germline CDR1 is ENHRY and CDR2 SYGVKD. The V gene end was trimmed by 3 bases and the J gene end by 7 bases; junction bases not matched to a gene: 4. The CDR3 spans 15 residues. The CDR3 DNA reads as TGTGCCATCAGTGACTTGGACAGGGGCAATTCACCCCTCCACTTT. Encoded protein: CAISDLDRGNSPLHF.

The chain uses TRBV19 and TRBJ2-3, with 12 bases aligning to TRBD1. Germline CDR1 LNHDA, CDR2 SQIVND (reference sequence). This CDR3 has 16 residues. The V segment lost 6 bases and the J segment 4 bases; nucleotides outside the gene matches: 8. CDR3 loop: CASSQGTGGTPDTQYF. The CDR3 bases are TGTGCCAGTAGCCAAGGGACAGGGGGCACCCCAGATACGCAGTATTTT.

This clone was seen a few times. The genes are TRBV12-2 and TRBJ1-1. TRBV12-2 has pseudogene status. The CDR3 is 16 amino acids. The CDR3 is CASRLARRARRTEAFF. In DNA, the CDR3 is TGTGCAAGTCGCTTAGCGCGGAGGGCGAGGCGCACTGAAGCTTTCTTT.

The chain couples TRBV28 to TRBJ2-7; weak D call: TRBD1 (6 bases). From germline, CDR1 is MDHEN and CDR2 SYDVKM. V dropped 5 bases and J dropped 2 bases, with 19 bases sitting between them. The CDR3 runs to 16 residues. This CDR3 is CASSPNRWTATYEQYF. The CDR3 region has the DNA TGTGCCAGCAGTCCGAACCGTTGGACAGCTACCTACGAGCAGTACTTC.

The CDR3 reads CASSEAGGAPNEKLFF. The CDR3 DNA follows: TGTGCCAGCAGTGAAGCGGGGGGGGCCCCTAATGAAAAACTGTTTTTT. The chain is built from TRBV6-1 and TRBJ1-4; possibly TRBD1 for D (6 bases). Per the germline V gene, CDR1 is MNHNS and CDR2 is SASEGT. This CDR3 has 16 residues. The V and J ends lost 0 bases and 3 bases respectively, with 11 bases between them.

This sequence joins TRBV6-5 and TRBJ1-2; TRBD1 is a possible D gene (5 bases). CDR1 MNHEY and CDR2 SVGAGI come from the germline V gene. The CDR3 has 15 residues. Trimming stripped 6 bases from V and 4 bases from J, with 18 bases between. The CDR3 sequence is CASSRGRGEGYGYTF. The CDR3 nucleotides read TGTGCCAGCAGCCGTGGGAGAGGGGAGGGCTATGGCTACACCTTC.

This chain uses TRBV11-2 with TRBJ2-6; 10 bases are shared with TRBD1. CDR3 length: 17 amino acids. Per germline, CDR1 SGHAT and CDR2 FQNNGV. V lost 5 bases, J lost 3 bases, and 7 bases stayed unmatched. In nucleotides, the CDR3 is TGTGCCAGCAGCCCTGGACAGGGGGTTCTTGGGGCCAACGTCCTGACTTTC. Its protein is CASSPGQGVLGANVLTF.

The J gene is TRBJ1-1, the V gene TRBV4-3, with D uncertain. V shed 4 bases and J shed 0 bases, with 9 bases lying between them. CDR1 is LGHNA, CDR2 YSLEER, per germline. This CDR3 contains 14 residues. The CDR3 here is CASSRGGLNTEAFF. CDR3 DNA sequence: TGCGCCAGCAGCCGAGGCGGCCTGAACACTGAAGCTTTCTTT.

This chain connects TRBV11-2 to TRBJ2-5; a possible D gene is TRBD1 (7 bases). CDR3 length: 14 residues. The V gene lost 5 bases and the J gene lost 9 bases, with 19 bases spanning the gap. Germline loops: CDR1 SGHAT, CDR2 FQNNGV. This CDR3 reads CASSHRTGGDSQYF. The DNA for the CDR3 is TGTGCCAGCAGCCACAGGACAGGCGGGGACTCCCAGTACTTC.

V is TRBV10-1 and J is TRBJ2-6; 8 nucleotides align to TRBD1. Germline CDR1 reads WNHNN; CDR2 reads SYGVQD (reference sequence). This CDR3 is 15 amino acids long. The J segment lost 4 bases and the V segment lost 5 bases, leaving 4 bases of the junction unmatched. CDR3 sequence reads: CASSQGAGGANVLTF. For the CDR3, the DNA is TGCGCCAGCAGTCAGGGGGCGGGCGGGGCCAACGTCCTGACTTTC.

CDR3 sequence reads: CASSLASQTNQPQHF. The CDR3 coding sequence is TGTGCCAGCAGCTTAGCCAGCCAGACTAATCAGCCCCAGCATTTT. The chain combines TRBV7-8 with TRBJ1-5; D ambiguous. The CDR3 extends over 15 amino acids. Trimming pared 0 bases from V and 4 bases from J, leaving 10 bases between. The germline V gene has CDR1 SGHVS and CDR2 FQNEAQ.

On this clone: Other DNA variants within this sample encode the same CDR3. The CDR3 sequence is CASSERGYYGYTF. Here the CDR3 DNA reads TGTGCCAGCAGTGAAAGGGGTTACTATGGCTACACCTTC. The genes are TRBV6-1 and TRBJ1-2, with D possibly being TRBD1 (5 bases). Per the germline V gene, CDR1 is MNHNS and CDR2 is SASEGT. V shed 2 bases and J shed 3 bases, with 7 bases lying between them. CDR3 length: 13 residues.

This clone is a singleton in its sample. The V call is TRBV15, the J call TRBJ2-1; 9 nucleotides agree with TRBD2. This CDR3 has 15 amino acids. The V segment lost 1 base and the J segment 6 bases; nucleotides outside the gene matches: 4. Germline V gene lookup returns CDR1 LNHNV and CDR2 YYDKDF (reference sequence). CDR3 loop: CATSRVRLAANEQFF. CDR3 DNA sequence: TGTGCCACCAGCAGAGTCCGACTAGCGGCCAATGAGCAGTTCTTC.

This clone is a singleton in its sample. The gene calls are TRBV27 and TRBJ2-5; the D is unclear. The CDR3 is made up of 13 amino acids. Between the trimmed V and J ends, which lost 5 bases and 0 bases, there was a span of 7 bases. Germline assignment: CDR1 MNHEY and CDR2 SMNVEV (reference sequence). The CDR3 reads CASSPSYQETQYF. The CDR3 DNA reads as TGTGCCAGCAGTCCTTCGTACCAAGAGACCCAGTACTTC.

CDR3 nucleotide sequence: TGTGCCAGCAGTGCCTTAGCGGGGGCGTCCTACAATGAGCAGTTCTTC. Protein product: CASSALAGASYNEQFF. The gene calls are TRBV6-1 and TRBJ2-1, with TRBD2 identical over 9 bases. The CDR3 is 16 residues long. The germline V gene has CDR1 MNHNS and CDR2 SASEGT. Losses at the gene ends were 4 bases for V and 1 base for J; bases not matched to a gene: 5.

This chain uses TRBV6-5 with TRBJ2-2; the match to TRBD1 covers 8 bases. The CDR3 sequence is 15 residues long. Germline V lookup: CDR1 MNHEY, CDR2 SVGAGI. With 2 bases clipped from V and 3 bases from J, the junction kept 2 bases outside the gene matches. The chain's CDR3 is CASSYATGDTGELFF. The CDR3 coding sequence is TGTGCCAGCAGTTACGCGACAGGGGACACCGGGGAGCTGTTTTTT.

This chain connects TRBV6-5 to TRBJ2-7; TRBD1 matches 7 bases. CDR3 length equals 13 residues. V shed 6 bases and J 3 bases; nucleotides not matched to a gene: 5. Germline values: CDR1 MNHEY, CDR2 SVGAGI. For the CDR3, the DNA is TGTGCCAGCAGAGCCAGACAGGGCTACGAGCAGTACTTC. Amino acids: CASRARQGYEQYF.

The CDR3 DNA sequence: TGTGCCATCAGCGGACAGGGGACCTACGAGCAGTACTTC. Its translation is CAISGQGTYEQYF. The gene calls are TRBV10-3 and TRBJ2-7; TRBD1 agrees at 9 bases. This CDR3 has 13 residues. V trimming: 6 bases; J trimming: 2 bases; junction bases outside the gene matches: 2. Germline V lookup: CDR1 ENHRY, CDR2 SYGVKD.

J is TRBJ1-1 and V is TRBV11-2, with D tentatively TRBD1 (6 bases). Germline V CDR1 and CDR2: SGHAT, FQNNGV. Between the trimmed V and J ends, which lost 0 bases and 6 bases, there was a span of 17 bases. The CDR3 extends over 16 amino acids. The CDR3 nucleotides are TGTGCCAGCAGCTTAGACATCGGCAGGGGTACGGCTGAAGCTTTCTTT. Amino acids: CASSLDIGRGTAEAFF.

J is TRBJ2-7 and V is TRBV27; TRBD1 might be the D (6 bases). This CDR3 is built from 13 residues. The V gene's germline CDR1 is MNHEY and CDR2 SMNVEV (reference sequence). V shed 5 bases and J shed 5 bases, with 13 bases lying between them. The chain's CDR3 is CASSASRGDEQYF. In nucleotides, the CDR3 is TGTGCCAGCAGTGCCTCCAGGGGCGACGAGCAGTACTTC.

The V and J genes are TRBV10-3 and TRBJ1-1; D is undetermined. V dropped 1 base and J dropped 0 bases, with 9 bases sitting between them. Germline CDR1 ENHRY, CDR2 SYGVKD. The CDR3 covers 15 residues. For the CDR3, the DNA is TGTGCCATCAGTGAGTTTCCGGGAATGAACACTGAAGCTTTCTTT. Translated, it gives CAISEFPGMNTEAFF.

The chain combines TRBV28 with TRBJ1-5; 9 bases fit TRBD1. Germline CDR1 MDHEN, CDR2 SYDVKM. This CDR3 has 14 residues. Trimming took 5 bases from V and 5 from J; bases not matched to a gene: 4. The CDR3 nucleotides are TGTGCCAGCAGTGTCCGACAGGGGGATCAGCCCCAGCATTTT. The encoded protein is CASSVRQGDQPQHF.

The V gene is TRBV7-2, the J gene TRBJ2-2; 7 bases agree with TRBD1. This CDR3 region has 15 residues. V shed 5 bases and J 4 bases; nucleotides not matched to a gene: 7. Germline values: CDR1 SGHTA, CDR2 FQGNSA. CDR3 sequence reads: CASSPDRVTTGELFF. DNA of the CDR3: TGTGCCAGCAGCCCCGACAGGGTAACCACCGGGGAGCTGTTTTTT.

The J gene is TRBJ1-1, the V gene TRBV5-6, with D uncertain. The germline V and J ends were trimmed by 1 base and 5 bases, with 6 bases remaining between them. Germline CDR1 SGHDT, CDR2 YYEEEE. This CDR3 comprises 12 residues. The CDR3 protein is CASSLRRTEAFF. The CDR3 coding sequence is TGTGCCAGCAGCTTGCGCAGGACTGAAGCTTTCTTT.

V and J are TRBV7-2 and TRBJ2-7, with D tentatively TRBD1 (5 bases). This CDR3 region has 12 residues. Germline V CDR1 and CDR2: SGHTA, FQGNSA. V shed 6 bases and J shed 3 bases, with 9 bases lying between them. DNA for the CDR3: TGTGCCAGCAGTCGTAGGGGCTACGAGCAGTACTTC. Encoded protein: CASSRRGYEQYF. The full variable domain, completed using reference TRBV7-2 and TRBJ2-7, is GAGVSQSPSNKVTEKGKDVELRCDPISGHTALYWYRQSLGQGLEFLIYFQGNSAPDKSGLPSDRFSAERTGGSVSTLTIQRTQQEDSAVYLCASSRRGYEQYFGPGTRLTVT.